The text below deals with one T cell receptor beta chain. Its antigen is not identified. This sample is drawn from a study of T cells after yellow fever vaccination. The CDR3 runs 13 residues. Germline values: CDR1 DFQATT, CDR2 SNEGSKA (reference sequence). The ends were cut back, 1 base at V and 5 bases at J, with 12 bases in the middle. Template-switching 5'RACE yielded the TCR cDNA; a universal primer site and UMIs were added in the process. From the 5' RACE reads, TCRdb called clonotypes with MiXCR, one entry per CDR3 protein. The sample records approximately 450,000 distinct CDR3 sequences, around 19% being singletons. Study-wide points: Once the booster was given, most primary-vaccination clones reappeared, at about 96% for CD4 and approximately 88% for CD8. Peaking faster, on day 5 versus 15, the secondary response was nonetheless weaker. A limited proportion of clonotypes was detected within both the CD4 and CD8 compartments.

The chain uses TRBV20-1 and TRBJ2-7; D gene uncertain. The material was PBMCs, obtained before the yellow fever booster vaccination. The origin of this receptor is a young man who received the YFV17D yellow fever vaccine. The CDR3 sequence is CSARVGVVDEQYF. The CDR3 DNA reads as TGCAGTGCTAGAGTTGGGGTAGTGGACGAGCAGTACTTC.